The 4 T cell receptor beta chains reported below all come from one sample, sequenced in a study of somatic mutations in cytotoxic T cells in rheumatoid arthritis. The data were produced by immunoSEQ multiplex PCR, yet TCRdb's version contains in-frame clones alone and is incomplete. The table has 18,000 or so clones, around 70% seen once; the top ten hold about a fifth. The sequencing input was CD8+ T cells sorted from blood. These receptor sequences come from a woman aged 60 to 75 in good health.

The chain recombines TRBV7-2 with TRBJ1-6, with D unclear. V was trimmed by 0 bases and J by 6 bases, leaving 12 bases between them. Germline-derived CDR1 and CDR2 are SGHTA and FQGNSA. There are 16 residues in the CDR3. CDR3 region: CASSLAGRYLNSPLHF. CDR3 nucleotide sequence: TGTGCCAGCAGCTTAGCGGGCCGGTACCTTAATTCACCCCTCCACTTT.

This chain joins TRBV29-1 and TRBJ2-5; 10 nucleotides agree with TRBD1. The CDR3 contains 15 residues. Germline V gene data show CDR1 as SQVTM and CDR2 as ANQGSEA. V trimming: 2 bases; J trimming: 5 bases; junction bases outside the gene matches: 8. The CDR3 DNA reads TGCAGCGTTGAACTTTGGACAGGGGGAGGCGAGACCCAGTACTTC. Amino acids: CSVELWTGGGETQYF.

The table lists this clone with a count of one. The chain combines TRBV12-5 with TRBJ1-5, with D uncertain. V lost 5 bases, J lost 4 bases, and 6 bases lay in between. This CDR3 contains 12 residues. In germline, CDR1 is LGHNT, CDR2 FRNRAP. The CDR3 DNA is TGTGCTAGTGGTCTAGGAAATCAGCCCCAGCATTTT. Translation gives CASGLGNQPQHF. Looking up the rest from reference TRBV12-5 and TRBJ1-5 gives the full variable domain: DARVTQTPRHKVTEMGQEVTMRCQPILGHNTVFWYRQTMMQGLELLAYFRNRAPLDDSGMPKDRFSAEMPDATLATLKIQPSEPRDSAVYFCASGLGNQPQHFGDGTRLSIL.

The rearrangement links TRBV29-1 to TRBJ2-2; D unresolved. The CDR3 contains 13 residues. Between the trimmed V and J ends, which lost 7 bases and 0 bases, there was a span of 9 bases. The germline CDR1 and CDR2 sequences are SQVTM and ANQGSEA. In DNA form, the CDR3 reads TGCAGCGCCTACCACGCGAACACCGGGGAGCTGTTTTTT. It specifies CSAYHANTGELFF.